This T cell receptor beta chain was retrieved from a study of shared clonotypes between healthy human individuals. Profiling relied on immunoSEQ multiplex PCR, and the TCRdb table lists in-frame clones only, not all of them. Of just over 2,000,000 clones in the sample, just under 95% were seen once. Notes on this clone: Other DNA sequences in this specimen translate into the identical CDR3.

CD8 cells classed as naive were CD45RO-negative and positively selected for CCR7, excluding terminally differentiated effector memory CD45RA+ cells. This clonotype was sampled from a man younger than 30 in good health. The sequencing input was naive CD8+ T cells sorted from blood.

The CDR3 region has the DNA TGTGCCAGCAGCGTTGGCGGGTACACTGAAGCTTTCTTT. Translation gives CASSVGGYTEAFF. The V call is TRBV9, the J call TRBJ1-1, with no clear D. This CDR3 region has 13 residues. The V end lost 2 bases, the J end lost 3 bases, and 8 bases lay between the germline ends. CDR1 SGDLS and CDR2 YYNGEE come from the germline V gene.